This T cell receptor (beta chain) came from a study of CD8 T cells in ankylosing spondylitis. 5'-RACE, quantitative and with molecular barcodes, yielded the TCR beta libraries. From the 5' RACE reads, TCRdb called clonotypes with MiXCR, one entry per CDR3 protein. Found here are more than 300,000 distinct CDR3 sequences, 11% of them singletons; the top ten hold about a tenth. Study-wide results and caveats: In ankylosing spondylitis patients, matched synovial fluid reportedly showed significant enrichment of disease-linked clones. Earlier studies detected some motif variants in reactive arthritis synovial fluid and blood. One TCR beta motif, made up of roughly eight highly homologous variants, appeared characteristic of ankylosing spondylitis blood.

Ten or more counts support this clonotype. Its specificity is not known. CDR3 size: 15 residues. Germline lookup yields CDR1 SEHNR and CDR2 FQNEAQ (reference sequence). V lost 6 bases and J lost 0; bases outside the gene matches: 2. This TCR was sampled from a female donor with ankylosing spondylitis or in good health (not recorded which). The chain joins TRBV7-9 to TRBJ2-1, with TRBD2 identical over 10 bases. The sample consisted of blood, either unsorted or a sorted T cell fraction (not recorded which). The CDR3 is CASRLAGSSYNEQFF. The CDR3 DNA reads as TGTGCCAGCAGACTAGCGGGGAGCTCCTACAATGAGCAGTTCTTC.